This entry is about one TCR beta chain. The read is 3 residues too short to cover the CDR3 end, so that end is filled in from the germline J gene. Here immunoSEQ multiplex PCR was the method, and the copy in TCRdb shows in-frame clones only, minus some. The sample data list around 35,000 clones. This sample was taken from a study of T cells in women clearing cervical HPV infection. CDR3 length: 15 residues. Germline lookup yields CDR1 DFQATT and CDR2 SNEGSKA (reference sequence). V lost 4 bases to trimming and J lost 0 bases, with 10 bases between them. The sequenced sample was blood buffy coat. This chain links TRBV20-1 with TRBJ2-6; a weak D match, TRBD1 (6 bases). The TCR was taken from a woman aged 18 to 75 with a cervical HPV16 infection that either progressed to CIN3+ or cleared (not recorded which). The covered CDR3 bases are TGCAGTGCTACCAGACAGGACTCTGGGGCCAACGTC. The encoded protein is CSATRQDSGANV. The full CDR3 is CSATRQDSGANVLTF.